These 20 T cell receptor beta chains were all obtained from the same sample, sequenced in a study of early T cells in non-severe SARS-CoV-2 infection. TCRdb reanalysed the 5' RACE reads using MiXCR and keeps one entry per CDR3 protein. Here the sample spans roughly 55,000 distinct CDR3 sequences, around a tenth being singletons. The sequenced material came from whole blood. These TCRs come from an adult who was a healthcare worker with PCR-confirmed SARS-CoV-2 infection or an uninfected control (not recorded which).

Relative to its sample, this clonotype is medium-sized. The chain is built from TRBV5-1 and TRBJ1-6; 8 nucleotides match TRBD1. Germline CDR1 SGHRS, CDR2 YFSETQ. The J segment lost 7 bases and the V segment lost 4 bases, leaving 4 bases of the junction unmatched. The length of the CDR3 is 14 residues. CDR3 nucleotides: TGCGCCAGCAGCGGACAGGGATCGAATTCACCCCTCCACTTT. Translation: CASSGQGSNSPLHF.

The V gene is TRBV6-1, the J gene TRBJ2-3, with D possibly matching TRBD1 (6 bases). V lost 3 bases to trimming and J lost 4 bases, with 8 bases between them. CDR3 length equals 13 residues. CDR1 and CDR2 from the germline V gene are MNHNS and SASEGT. The CDR3 DNA follows: TGTGCCAGCAGTGACAGGGGCGCAGATACGCAGTATTTT. This codes for CASSDRGADTQYF.

This chain joins TRBV28 and TRBJ2-7; D gene ambiguous. V lost 4 bases, J lost 6 bases, and 22 bases lay in between. Germline-derived CDR1 and CDR2 are MDHEN and SYDVKM. The CDR3 sequence is 16 residues long. CDR3 protein: CASSSWGRSYQTEQYF. CDR3 nucleotide sequence: TGTGCCAGCAGTTCTTGGGGTAGATCATACCAGACCGAGCAGTACTTC.

V is TRBV2 and J is TRBJ1-3; possibly TRBD1 for D (5 bases). V dropped 5 bases and J dropped 2 bases, with 16 bases sitting between them. Germline V gene sequence: CDR1 SNHLY, CDR2 FYNNEI. The CDR3 has 16 residues. The CDR3 nucleotides are TGTGCCAGCAGTTTCCAACGAGTAGGGGCTGGAAACACCATATATTTT. As protein: CASSFQRVGAGNTIYF.

This clonotype was counted many times. V and J are TRBV3-1 and TRBJ1-5; D unclear. Germline V gene data show CDR1 as LGHDT and CDR2 as YNNKEL (reference sequence). Trimming stripped 3 bases from V and 4 bases from J, with 13 bases between. The CDR3 loop spans 15 amino acids. CDR3 amino acids: CASSQIDRGNQPQHF. The CDR3 nucleotides are TGTGCCAGCAGCCAGATAGACCGAGGGAATCAGCCCCAGCATTTT.

The chain joins TRBV3-1 to TRBJ2-1; the D gene is possibly TRBD1 (6 bases). The V gene lost 4 bases and the J gene lost 9 bases, with 25 bases spanning the gap. The CDR3 covers 17 residues. Per the germline V gene, CDR1 is LGHDT and CDR2 is YNNKEL (reference sequence). CDR3 sequence: CASSRSSSGLVGAEQFF. Written as DNA, the CDR3 is TGTGCCAGCAGCCGATCCTCGAGCGGTCTAGTGGGGGCTGAGCAGTTCTTC.

This clonotype was detected a few times. This sequence joins TRBV7-9 and TRBJ2-3; 11 nucleotides line up with TRBD2. CDR3 length: 18 amino acids. Germline V gene sequence: CDR1 SEHNR, CDR2 FQNEAQ (reference sequence). Germline trimming cut 6 bases from V and 0 bases from J; bases unmatched to any gene: 11. The CDR3 coding sequence is TGTGCCAGCAGACTACCCCCGCGACTAGCGGGGAGCACAGATACGCAGTATTTT. It yields the protein CASRLPPRLAGSTDTQYF.

The chain's CDR3 is CASSSSGGGYGYTF. Here the CDR3 DNA reads TGTGCCAGCAGTTCCTCAGGGGGCGGCTATGGCTACACCTTC. The chain is built from TRBV12-3 or TRBV12-4 and TRBJ1-2, with TRBD1 identical over 8 bases. CDR3 length: 14 amino acids. The V segment lost 4 bases and the J segment 4 bases; nucleotides outside the gene matches: 5.

The V gene is TRBV5-5, the J gene TRBJ2-1, with D possibly matching TRBD2 (6 bases). CDR1 and CDR2 from the germline V gene are SGHKS and YYEKEE (reference sequence). V lost 2 bases, J lost 4 bases, and 16 bases lay in between. CDR3 length: 16 amino acids. The CDR3, as DNA: TGTGCCAGCAGCTTTAGCGGAGCTCGACTATACAATGAGCAGTTCTTC. Translating it yields CASSFSGARLYNEQFF.

This clonotype was observed a few times. This sequence joins TRBV28 and TRBJ1-2; D is unclear. Trimming cost V 5 bases and J 6 bases, with 7 bases left between them. The CDR3 runs to 11 residues. CDR1 is MDHEN, CDR2 SYDVKM, per germline. CDR3 in DNA: TGTGCCAGCAGTACCTGGGATGGCTACACCTTC. Encoded protein: CASSTWDGYTF.

In this sample, this clonotype turned up many times. This chain uses TRBV7-9 with TRBJ1-1, with D uncertain. The V gene's germline CDR1 is SEHNR and CDR2 FQNEAQ (reference sequence). Trimming removed 5 bases from V and 5 bases from J, with 21 bases in between. The CDR3 has 16 amino acids. CDR3 sequence reads: CASSLHTRGSRTEAFF. In nucleotides, the CDR3 is TGTGCCAGCAGCCTTCACACCCGGGGTAGCAGAACTGAAGCTTTCTTT.

The sample holds many counts of this clonotype. The CDR3 protein is CASSFSGEGSYNEQFF. DNA of the CDR3: TGTGCCAGCAGTTTTTCAGGGGAGGGGTCCTACAATGAGCAGTTCTTC. The rearrangement uses TRBV28 and TRBJ2-1; a possible D gene is TRBD2 (7 bases). V lost 3 bases and J 1 base, leaving 13 bases between the germline ends. Germline V gene data show CDR1 as MDHEN and CDR2 as SYDVKM. The length of the CDR3 is 16 residues.

A few counts support this clonotype. CDR3 coding DNA: TGTGCCAGCAGTCGATCCCTCCTAGCGGGGTCACTACGGGAGCAGTACTTC. Translation: CASSRSLLAGSLREQYF. The chain uses TRBV3-1 and TRBJ2-7; 9 nucleotides align to TRBD2. Germline V gene sequence: CDR1 LGHDT, CDR2 YNNKEL (reference sequence). The V and J ends lost 6 bases and 7 bases, in that order; junction bases with no gene match: 19. The CDR3 loop spans 17 amino acids.

This clonotype was found a few times. This chain links TRBV12-3 or TRBV12-4 with TRBJ2-2, with unresolved D. The V gene lost 3 bases and the J gene lost 6 bases, with 5 bases spanning the gap. This CDR3 has 12 residues. In DNA, the CDR3 is TGTGCCAGCAGTTTTGCTTCCGGGGAGCTGTTTTTT. Translated, it gives CASSFASGELFF.

The rearrangement joins TRBV2 to TRBJ2-7; 9 bases fit TRBD2. Unmatched junction bases numbered 3, after V lost 6 bases and J lost 0 bases. The germline V gene has CDR1 SNHLY and CDR2 FYNNEI. CDR3 size: 14 residues. This CDR3 reads CASRDSGGSYEQYF. Here the CDR3 DNA reads TGTGCCAGCAGAGATAGCGGGGGCTCCTACGAGCAGTACTTC.

The CDR3 spells CASTPGGLDTQYF. As DNA, the CDR3 is TGCGCCAGCACCCCAGGGGGCCTAGATACGCAGTATTTT. The V and J genes are TRBV4-1 and TRBJ2-3; TRBD1 aligns across 8 bases. With V trimmed by 7 bases and J by 5 bases, 5 bases remained unmatched. Germline V lookup: CDR1 MGHRA, CDR2 YSYEKL. This CDR3 region has 13 residues.

This clonotype was observed a few times. The chain carries TRBV18 and TRBJ1-5; D may be TRBD1 (5 bases). Trimming took 2 bases from V and 2 from J, leaving 19 bases between them. Germline loops: CDR1 KGHSH, CDR2 LQKENI. This CDR3 spans 18 amino acids. CDR3 in amino acids: CASSPGSGALGGNQPQHF. CDR3 DNA sequence: TGTGCCAGCTCACCAGGTTCGGGCGCGTTAGGGGGCAATCAGCCCCAGCATTTT.

This clonotype turned up a few times. CDR3 bases: TGTGCCAGCAGCGTAATAACTGGGGGAGATACGCAGTATTTT. It yields the protein CASSVITGGDTQYF. This chain joins TRBV9 and TRBJ2-3; perhaps D is TRBD1 or TRBD2 (5 bases each). CDR3 length: 14 residues. The V and J ends lost 1 base and 5 bases respectively, with 11 bases between them. Germline V gives CDR1 SGDLS, CDR2 YYNGEE.

This clonotype was recorded at least ten times. The chain combines TRBV28 with TRBJ1-5; no reliable D call. Per germline, CDR1 MDHEN and CDR2 SYDVKM. This CDR3 contains 12 residues. V was clipped by 5 bases and J by 4 bases, with 6 bases between them. CDR3 protein: CASSILNQPQHF. The CDR3 bases are TGTGCCAGCAGTATTTTGAATCAGCCCCAGCATTTT.

This clonotype was counted a few times. The chain employs TRBV9 and TRBJ1-1; unclear D gene. The V and J ends lost 4 bases and 0 bases respectively, with 7 bases between them. This CDR3 is 13 amino acids long. In germline, CDR1 is SGDLS, CDR2 YYNGEE. The chain's CDR3 is CASSTTMNTEAFF. CDR3 nucleotides: TGTGCCAGCAGCACAACAATGAACACTGAAGCTTTCTTT. Full variable domain (outside the CDR3, taken from reference TRBV9 and TRBJ1-1): DSGVTQTPKHLITATGQRVTLRCSPRSGDLSVYWYQQSLDQGLQFLIQYYNGEERAKGNILERFSAQQFPDLHSELNLSSLELGDSALYFCASSTTMNTEAFFGQGTRLTVV.